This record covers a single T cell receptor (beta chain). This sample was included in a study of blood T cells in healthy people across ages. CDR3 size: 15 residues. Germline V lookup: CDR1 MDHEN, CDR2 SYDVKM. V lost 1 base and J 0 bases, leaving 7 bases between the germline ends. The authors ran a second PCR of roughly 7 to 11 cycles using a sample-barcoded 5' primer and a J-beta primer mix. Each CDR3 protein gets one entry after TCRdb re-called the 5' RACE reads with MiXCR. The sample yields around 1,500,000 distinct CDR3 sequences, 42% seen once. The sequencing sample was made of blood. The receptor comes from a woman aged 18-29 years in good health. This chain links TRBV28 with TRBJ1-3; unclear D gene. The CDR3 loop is CASSLFSVSGNTIYF. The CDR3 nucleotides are TGTGCCAGCAGTTTATTCTCGGTCTCTGGAAACACCATATATTTT.